Described below is a single T cell receptor (beta chain) sequence and its context. This sample was taken from a study of OX40 agonist ivuxolimab in advanced cancers. Assay: immunoSEQ multiplex PCR; the TCRdb copy retains only in-frame clones and omits some. The sample has 60,000 to 65,000 clones, 91% seen once. Material: CD4+ or CD8+ T cells sorted from blood, obtained in a trial of the OX40 agonist ivuxolimab. The receptor was derived from an adult with an advanced solid tumor such as melanoma, head and neck, liver or kidney cancer.

The DNA of the CDR3 is TGTGCCAGCAGCGCCTCCCCCACCGGGGGCTACGAGCAGTACTTC. Its protein product is CASSASPTGGYEQYF. The chain couples TRBV9 to TRBJ2-7; TRBD2 might be the D (6 bases). The CDR3 covers 15 residues. Trimming removed 3 bases at V and 3 bases at J, with 16 bases between. Looked up from germline, CDR1 is SGDLS and CDR2 is YYNGEE.